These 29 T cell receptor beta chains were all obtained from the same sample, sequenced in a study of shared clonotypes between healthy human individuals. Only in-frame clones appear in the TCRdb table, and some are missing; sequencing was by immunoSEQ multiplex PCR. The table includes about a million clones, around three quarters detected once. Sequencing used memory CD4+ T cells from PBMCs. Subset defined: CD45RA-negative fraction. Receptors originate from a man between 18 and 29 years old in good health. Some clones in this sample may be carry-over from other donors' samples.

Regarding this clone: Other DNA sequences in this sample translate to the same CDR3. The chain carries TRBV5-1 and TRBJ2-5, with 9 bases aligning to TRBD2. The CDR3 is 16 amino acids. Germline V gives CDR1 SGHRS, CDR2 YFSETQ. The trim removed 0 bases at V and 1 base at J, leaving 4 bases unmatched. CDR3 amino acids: CASSLALAGPQETQYF. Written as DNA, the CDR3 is TGCGCCAGCAGCTTGGCCCTAGCGGGACCCCAAGAGACCCAGTACTTC.

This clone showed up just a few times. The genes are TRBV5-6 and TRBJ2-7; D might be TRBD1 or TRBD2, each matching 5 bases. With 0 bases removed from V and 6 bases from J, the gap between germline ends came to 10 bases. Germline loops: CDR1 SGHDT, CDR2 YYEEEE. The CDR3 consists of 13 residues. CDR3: CASSLDRDGEQYF. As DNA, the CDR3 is TGTGCCAGCAGCTTGGACCGGGACGGCGAGCAGTACTTC.

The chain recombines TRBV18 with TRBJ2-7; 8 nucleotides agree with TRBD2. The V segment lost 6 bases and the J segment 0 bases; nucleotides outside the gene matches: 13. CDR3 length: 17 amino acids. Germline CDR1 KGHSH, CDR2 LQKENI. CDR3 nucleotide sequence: TGTGCCAGCTCGTCTGACATCTTAGCGGGAAGCTCCTACGAGCAGTACTTC. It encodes CASSSDILAGSSYEQYF.

The CDR3 loop reads CASSLGGTRYGYTF. The CDR3 DNA is TGTGCCAGCAGTTTAGGCGGTACTCGCTATGGCTACACCTTC. V gene TRBV28 combines with J gene TRBJ1-2; D gene ambiguous. This CDR3 has 14 amino acids. Germline loops: CDR1 MDHEN, CDR2 SYDVKM. V gave up 2 bases and J gave up 4 bases, with 11 bases separating them.

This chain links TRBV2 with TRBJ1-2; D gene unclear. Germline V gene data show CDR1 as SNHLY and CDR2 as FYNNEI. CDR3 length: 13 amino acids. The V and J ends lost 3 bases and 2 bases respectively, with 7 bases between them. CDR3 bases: TGTGCCAGCAGTGAGGAGGACAACTATGGCTACACCTTC. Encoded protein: CASSEEDNYGYTF.

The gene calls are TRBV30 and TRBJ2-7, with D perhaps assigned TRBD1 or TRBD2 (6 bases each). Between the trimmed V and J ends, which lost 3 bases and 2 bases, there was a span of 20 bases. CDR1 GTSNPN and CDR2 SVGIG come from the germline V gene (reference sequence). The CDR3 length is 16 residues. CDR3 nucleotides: TGTGCCTGGAGGCCCTTGGGGGCGGGGTTCACCTACGAGCAGTACTTC. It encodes CAWRPLGAGFTYEQYF. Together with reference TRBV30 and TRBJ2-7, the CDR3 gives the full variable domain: SQTIHQWPATLVQPVGSPLSLECTVEGTSNPNLYWYRQAAGRGLQLLFYSVGIGQISSEVPQNLSASRPQDRQFILSSKKLLLSDSGFYLCAWRPLGAGFTYEQYFGPGTRLTVT.

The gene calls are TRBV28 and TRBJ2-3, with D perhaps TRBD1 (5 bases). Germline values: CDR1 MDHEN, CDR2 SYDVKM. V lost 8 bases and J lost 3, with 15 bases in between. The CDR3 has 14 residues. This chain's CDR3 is CASQTAGLTDTQYF. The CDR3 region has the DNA TGTGCCAGCCAGACAGCAGGGTTGACAGATACGCAGTATTTT. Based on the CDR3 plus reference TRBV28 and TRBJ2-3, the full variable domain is DVKVTQSSRYLVKRTGEKVFLECVQDMDHENMFWYRQDPGLGLRLIYFSYDVKMKEKGDIPEGYSVSREKKERFSLILESASTNQTSMYLCASQTAGLTDTQYFGPGTRLTVL.

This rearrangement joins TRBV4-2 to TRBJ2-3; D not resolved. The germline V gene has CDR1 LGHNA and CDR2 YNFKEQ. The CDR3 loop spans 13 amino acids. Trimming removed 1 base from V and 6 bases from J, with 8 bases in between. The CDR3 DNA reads TGTGCCAGCAGCCAAGTTTGGTGGGATACGCAGTATTTT. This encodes CASSQVWWDTQYF.

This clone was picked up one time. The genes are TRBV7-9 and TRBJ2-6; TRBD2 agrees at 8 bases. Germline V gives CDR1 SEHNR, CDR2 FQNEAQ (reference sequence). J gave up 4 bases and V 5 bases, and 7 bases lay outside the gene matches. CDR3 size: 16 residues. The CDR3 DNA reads TGTGCCAGCAGCCCCCTCGGGGGGGTCGGGGCCAACGTCCTGACTTTC. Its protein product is CASSPLGGVGANVLTF.

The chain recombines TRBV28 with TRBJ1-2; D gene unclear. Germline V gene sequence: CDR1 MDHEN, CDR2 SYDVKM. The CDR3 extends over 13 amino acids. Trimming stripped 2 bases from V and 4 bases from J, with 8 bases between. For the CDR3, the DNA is TGTGCCAGCAGTTTACTACAGATCTATGGCTACACCTTC. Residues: CASSLLQIYGYTF.

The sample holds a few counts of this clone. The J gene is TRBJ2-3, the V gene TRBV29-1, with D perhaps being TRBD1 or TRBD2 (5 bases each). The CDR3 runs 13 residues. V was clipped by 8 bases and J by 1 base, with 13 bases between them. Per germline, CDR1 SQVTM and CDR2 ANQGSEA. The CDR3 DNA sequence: TGCAGCCCAACCGGGGCGGGCACAGATACGCAGTATTTT. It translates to CSPTGAGTDTQYF.

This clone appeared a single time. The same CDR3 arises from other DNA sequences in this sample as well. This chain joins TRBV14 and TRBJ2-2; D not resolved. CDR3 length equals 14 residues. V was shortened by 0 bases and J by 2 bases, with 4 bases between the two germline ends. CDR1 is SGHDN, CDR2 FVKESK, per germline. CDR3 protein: CASSQETNTGELFF. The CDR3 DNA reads TGTGCCAGCAGCCAAGAGACTAACACCGGGGAGCTGTTTTTT.

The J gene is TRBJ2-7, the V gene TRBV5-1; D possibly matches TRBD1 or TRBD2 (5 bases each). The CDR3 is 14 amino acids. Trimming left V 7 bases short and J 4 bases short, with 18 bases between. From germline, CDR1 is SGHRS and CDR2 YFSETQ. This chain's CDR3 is CASCHGTSGYEQYF. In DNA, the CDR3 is TGCGCCAGCTGCCACGGGACCTCCGGGTACGAGCAGTACTTC.

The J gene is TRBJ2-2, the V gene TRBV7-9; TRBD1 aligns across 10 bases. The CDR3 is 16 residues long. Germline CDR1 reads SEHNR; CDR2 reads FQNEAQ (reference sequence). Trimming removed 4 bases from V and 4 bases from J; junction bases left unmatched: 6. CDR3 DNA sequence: TGTGCCAGCAGCTGGCGACAGGGGGCAGGCACCGGGGAGCTGTTTTTT. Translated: CASSWRQGAGTGELFF.

DNA for the CDR3: TGTGCCAGCAGCATCCCCCAAACCGGGACATCCTCCTATGGCTACACCTTC. This sequence encodes CASSIPQTGTSSYGYTF. The chain carries TRBV28 and TRBJ1-2; tentative D call: TRBD1 (6 bases). V shed 6 bases and J shed 4 bases, with 24 bases lying between them. This CDR3 region has 17 residues. The germline gives CDR1 MDHEN, CDR2 SYDVKM.

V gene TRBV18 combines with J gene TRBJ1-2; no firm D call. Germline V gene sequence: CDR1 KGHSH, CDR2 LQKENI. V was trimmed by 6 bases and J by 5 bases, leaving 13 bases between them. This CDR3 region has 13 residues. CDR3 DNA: TGTGCCAGCTCGGCTCCAGCTTCTTATGGCTACACCTTC. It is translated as CASSAPASYGYTF.

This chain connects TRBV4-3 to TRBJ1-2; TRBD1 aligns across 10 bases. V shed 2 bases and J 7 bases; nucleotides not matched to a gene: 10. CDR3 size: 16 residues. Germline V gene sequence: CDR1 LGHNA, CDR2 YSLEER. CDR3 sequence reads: CASSQYPGQGISGYTF. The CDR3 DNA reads TGCGCCAGCAGCCAATACCCGGGACAGGGGATCTCTGGCTACACCTTC.

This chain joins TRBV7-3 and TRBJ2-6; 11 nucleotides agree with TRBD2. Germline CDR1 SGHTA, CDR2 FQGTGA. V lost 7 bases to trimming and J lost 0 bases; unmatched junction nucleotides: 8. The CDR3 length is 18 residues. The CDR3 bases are TGTGCCAGCACCCGACTAGCGGGGAGAGCCTCTGGGGCCAACGTCCTGACTTTC. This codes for CASTRLAGRASGANVLTF.

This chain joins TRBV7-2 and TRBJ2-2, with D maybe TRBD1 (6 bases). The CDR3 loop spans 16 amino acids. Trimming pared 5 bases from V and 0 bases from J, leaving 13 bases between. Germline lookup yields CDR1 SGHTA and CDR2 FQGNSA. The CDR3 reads CASSQVTGTNTGELFF. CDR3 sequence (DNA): TGTGCCAGCAGCCAGGTCACAGGGACGAACACCGGGGAGCTGTTTTTT.

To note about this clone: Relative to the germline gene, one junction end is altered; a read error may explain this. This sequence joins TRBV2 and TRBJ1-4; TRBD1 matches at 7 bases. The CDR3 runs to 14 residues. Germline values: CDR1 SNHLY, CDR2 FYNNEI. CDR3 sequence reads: CASSLRGQDERLFF. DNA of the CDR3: TGTGCCAGCAGTCTAAGGGGGCAGGACGAAAGACTGTTTTTT.

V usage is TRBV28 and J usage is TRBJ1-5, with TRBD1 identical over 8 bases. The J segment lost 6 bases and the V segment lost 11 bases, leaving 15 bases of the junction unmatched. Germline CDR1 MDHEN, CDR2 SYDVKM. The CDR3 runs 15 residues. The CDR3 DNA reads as TGTGCCGGGCGCGGGAACAGGGGGGCCGGTCAGCCCCAGCATTTT. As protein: CAGRGNRGAGQPQHF.

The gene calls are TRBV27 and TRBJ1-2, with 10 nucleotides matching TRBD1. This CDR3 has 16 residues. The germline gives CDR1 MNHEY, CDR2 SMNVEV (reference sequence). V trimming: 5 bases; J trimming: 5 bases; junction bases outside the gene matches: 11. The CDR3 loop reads CASSPDRGQPRYGYTF. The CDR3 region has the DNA TGTGCCAGCAGTCCCGACAGGGGGCAACCCCGTTATGGCTACACCTTC.

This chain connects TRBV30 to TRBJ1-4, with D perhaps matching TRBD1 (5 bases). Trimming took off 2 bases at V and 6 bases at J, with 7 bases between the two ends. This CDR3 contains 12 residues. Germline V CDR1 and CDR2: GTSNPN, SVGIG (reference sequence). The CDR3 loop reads CAWSRGDEKLFF. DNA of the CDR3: TGTGCCTGGAGTCGAGGGGATGAAAAACTGTTTTTT.

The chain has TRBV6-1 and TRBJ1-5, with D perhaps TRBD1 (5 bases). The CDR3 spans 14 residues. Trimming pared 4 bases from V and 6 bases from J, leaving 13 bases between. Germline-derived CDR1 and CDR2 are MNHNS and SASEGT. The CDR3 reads CASSATQGTQPQHF. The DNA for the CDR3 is TGTGCCAGCAGTGCAACCCAGGGCACTCAGCCCCAGCATTTT.

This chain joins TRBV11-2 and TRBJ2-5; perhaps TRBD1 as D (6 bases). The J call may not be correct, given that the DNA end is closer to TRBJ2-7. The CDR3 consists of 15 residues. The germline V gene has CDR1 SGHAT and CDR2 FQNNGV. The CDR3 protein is CASSRTGLPVNEQYF. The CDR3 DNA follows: TGTGCCAGCAGCCGAACAGGGCTTCCAGTGAACGAGCAGTACTTC.

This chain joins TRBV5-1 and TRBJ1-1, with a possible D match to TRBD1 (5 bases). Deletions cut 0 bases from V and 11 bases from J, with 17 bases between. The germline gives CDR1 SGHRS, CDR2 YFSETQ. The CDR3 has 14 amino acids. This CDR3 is CASSLGGREGRAFF. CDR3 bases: TGCGCCAGCAGCTTGGGGGGACGAGAGGGGCGTGCTTTCTTT.

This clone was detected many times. Here the CDR3 reads CASSPPLRNSDTEAFF. The CDR3 bases are TGTGCCAGCTCACCACCCTTGAGGAATTCGGACACTGAAGCTTTCTTT. The chain carries TRBV18 and TRBJ1-1, with unresolved D. Germline V gene sequence: CDR1 KGHSH, CDR2 LQKENI. V dropped 0 bases and J dropped 3 bases, with 14 bases sitting between them. The CDR3 has 16 amino acids.

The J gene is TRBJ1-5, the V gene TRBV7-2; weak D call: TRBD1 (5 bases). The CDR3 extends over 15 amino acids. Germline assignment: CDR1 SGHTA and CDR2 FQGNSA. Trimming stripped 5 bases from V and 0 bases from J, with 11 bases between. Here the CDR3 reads CASSPGGSSNQPQHF. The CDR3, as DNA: TGTGCCAGCAGCCCGGGGGGGTCTAGCAATCAGCCCCAGCATTTT.

The CDR3 is CASSVGPESYEQYF. As DNA, the CDR3 is TGTGCCAGCAGCGTAGGACCCGAATCCTACGAGCAGTACTTC. The chain employs TRBV7-3 and TRBJ2-7; no reliable D call. V was clipped by 5 bases and J by 1 base, with 12 bases between them. The CDR3 consists of 14 residues. From germline, CDR1 is SGHTA and CDR2 FQGTGA.